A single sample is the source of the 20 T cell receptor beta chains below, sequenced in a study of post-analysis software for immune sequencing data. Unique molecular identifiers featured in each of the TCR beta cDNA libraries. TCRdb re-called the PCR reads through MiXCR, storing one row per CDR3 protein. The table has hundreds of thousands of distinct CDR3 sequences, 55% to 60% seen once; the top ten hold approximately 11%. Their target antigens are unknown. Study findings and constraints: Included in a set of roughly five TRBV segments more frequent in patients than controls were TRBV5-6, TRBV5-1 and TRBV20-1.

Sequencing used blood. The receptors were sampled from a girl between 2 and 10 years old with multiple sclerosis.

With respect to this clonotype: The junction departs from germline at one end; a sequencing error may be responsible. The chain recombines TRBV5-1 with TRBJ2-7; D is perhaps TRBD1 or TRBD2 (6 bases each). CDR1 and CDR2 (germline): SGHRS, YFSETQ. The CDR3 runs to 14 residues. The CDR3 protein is CANSPRGEAYEQYF. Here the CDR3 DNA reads TGCGCCAACAGCCCGAGGGGGGAGGCATACGAGCAGTACTTC.

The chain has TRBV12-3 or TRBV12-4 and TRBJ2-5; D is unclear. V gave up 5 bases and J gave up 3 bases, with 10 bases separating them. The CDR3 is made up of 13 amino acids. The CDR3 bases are TGTGCCAGCAGTCCAGCCGACGAAGAGACCCAGTACTTC. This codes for CASSPADEETQYF.

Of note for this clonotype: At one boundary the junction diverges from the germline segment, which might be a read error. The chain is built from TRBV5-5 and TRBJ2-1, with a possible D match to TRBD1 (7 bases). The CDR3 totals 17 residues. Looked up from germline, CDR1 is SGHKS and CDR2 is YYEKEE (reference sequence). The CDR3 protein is CASSLYWRDSLNNGQFF. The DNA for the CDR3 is TGTGCCAGCAGCTTGTATTGGAGGGACAGCCTAAACAATGGGCAGTTCTTC.

The chain's CDR3 is CATSEFGQNYGYTF. CDR3 in DNA: TGTGCCACCAGTGAATTCGGACAAAACTATGGCTACACCTTC. The chain has TRBV24-1 and TRBJ1-2; possible D gene TRBD1, 5 bases. The V end was cut by 4 bases, the J end by 2 bases, with 10 bases between. The CDR3 runs to 14 residues. Per germline, CDR1 KGHDR and CDR2 SFDVKD.

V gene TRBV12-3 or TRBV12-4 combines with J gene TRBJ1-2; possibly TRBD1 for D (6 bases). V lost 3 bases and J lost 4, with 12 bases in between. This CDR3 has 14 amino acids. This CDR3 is CASSFLGGFYGYTF. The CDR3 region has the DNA TGTGCCAGCAGTTTTTTGGGGGGCTTCTATGGCTACACCTTC.

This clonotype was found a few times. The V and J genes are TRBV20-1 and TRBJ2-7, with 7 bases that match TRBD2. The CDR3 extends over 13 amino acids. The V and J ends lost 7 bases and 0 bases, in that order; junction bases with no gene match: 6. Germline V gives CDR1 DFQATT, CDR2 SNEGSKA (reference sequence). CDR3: CSVLASGSYEQYF. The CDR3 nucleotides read TGCAGTGTCCTAGCTAGCGGCTCCTACGAGCAGTACTTC.

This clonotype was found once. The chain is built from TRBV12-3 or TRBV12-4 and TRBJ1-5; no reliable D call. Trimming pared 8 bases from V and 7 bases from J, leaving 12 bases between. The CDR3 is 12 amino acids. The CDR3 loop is CASGVSKQPQHF. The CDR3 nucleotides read TGTGCCAGCGGGGTATCCAAGCAGCCCCAGCATTTT.

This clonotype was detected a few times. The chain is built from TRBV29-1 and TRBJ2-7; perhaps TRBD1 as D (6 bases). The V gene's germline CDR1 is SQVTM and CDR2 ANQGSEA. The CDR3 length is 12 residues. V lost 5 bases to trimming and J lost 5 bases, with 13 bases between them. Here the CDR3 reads CSVLGTFDEQYF. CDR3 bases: TGCAGCGTTCTGGGGACATTTGACGAGCAGTACTTC.

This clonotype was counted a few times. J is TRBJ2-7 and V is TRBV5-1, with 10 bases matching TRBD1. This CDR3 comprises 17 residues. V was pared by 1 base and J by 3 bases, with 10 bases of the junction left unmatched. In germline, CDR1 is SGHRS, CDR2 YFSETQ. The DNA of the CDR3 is TGCGCCAGCAGCTTGTCCAGCCGGGACAGGGGTTTCTACGAGCAGTACTTC. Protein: CASSLSSRDRGFYEQYF.

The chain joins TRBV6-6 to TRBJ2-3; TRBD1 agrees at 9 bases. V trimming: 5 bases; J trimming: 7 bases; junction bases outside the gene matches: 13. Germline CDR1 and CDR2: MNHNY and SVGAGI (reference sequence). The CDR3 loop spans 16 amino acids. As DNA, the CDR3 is TGTGCCAGCAGTCTCTCTACGACAGGGGGGAGTCATACGCAGTATTTT. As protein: CASSLSTTGGSHTQYF.

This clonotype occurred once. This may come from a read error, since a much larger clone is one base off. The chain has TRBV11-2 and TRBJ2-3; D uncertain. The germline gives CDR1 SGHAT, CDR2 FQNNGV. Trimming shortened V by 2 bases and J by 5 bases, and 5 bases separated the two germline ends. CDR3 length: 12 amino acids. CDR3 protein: CASSLSEDTQYF. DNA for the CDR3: TGTGCCAGCAGCTTATCCGAAGATACGCAGTATTTT.

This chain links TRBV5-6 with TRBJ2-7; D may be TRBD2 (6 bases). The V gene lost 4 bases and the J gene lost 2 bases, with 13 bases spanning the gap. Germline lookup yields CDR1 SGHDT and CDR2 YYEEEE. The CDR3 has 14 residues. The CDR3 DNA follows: TGTGCCAGCAGCCTGTCGGGACTTCCCTACGAGCAGTACTTC. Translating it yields CASSLSGLPYEQYF.

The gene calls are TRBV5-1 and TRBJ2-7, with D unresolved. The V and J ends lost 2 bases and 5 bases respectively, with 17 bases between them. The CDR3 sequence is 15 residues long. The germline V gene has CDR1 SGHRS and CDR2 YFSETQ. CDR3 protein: CASSLKPGSPHEQYF. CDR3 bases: TGCGCCAGCAGCTTAAAACCGGGTTCCCCCCACGAGCAGTACTTC.

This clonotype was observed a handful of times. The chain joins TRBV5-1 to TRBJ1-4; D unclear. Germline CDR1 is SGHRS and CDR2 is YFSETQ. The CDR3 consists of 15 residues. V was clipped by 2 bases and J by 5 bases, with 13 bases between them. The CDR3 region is CASSFSGGMNEKLFF. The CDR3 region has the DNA TGCGCCAGCAGCTTTTCAGGAGGGATGAATGAAAAACTGTTTTTT.

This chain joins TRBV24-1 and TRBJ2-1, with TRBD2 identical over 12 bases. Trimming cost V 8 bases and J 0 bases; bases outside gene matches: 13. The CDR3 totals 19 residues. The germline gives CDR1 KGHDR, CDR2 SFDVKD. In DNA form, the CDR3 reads TGTGCCACCAAGGCGTCTAGCGGGGGGGCCGCGGGCTCCTACAATGAGCAGTTCTTC. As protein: CATKASSGGAAGSYNEQFF.

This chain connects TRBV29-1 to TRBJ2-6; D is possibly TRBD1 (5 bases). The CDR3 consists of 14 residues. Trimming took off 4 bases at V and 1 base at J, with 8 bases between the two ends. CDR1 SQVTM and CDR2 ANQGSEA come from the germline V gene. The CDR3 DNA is TGCAGCGTTGGAACAGGATCTGGGGCCAACGTCCTGACTTTC. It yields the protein CSVGTGSGANVLTF.

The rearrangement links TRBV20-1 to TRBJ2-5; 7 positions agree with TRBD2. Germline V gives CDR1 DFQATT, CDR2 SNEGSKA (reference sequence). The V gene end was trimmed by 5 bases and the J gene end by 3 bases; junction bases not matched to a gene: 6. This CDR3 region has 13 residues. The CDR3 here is CSALLSGEETQYF. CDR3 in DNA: TGCAGTGCTCTACTAAGCGGGGAAGAGACCCAGTACTTC.

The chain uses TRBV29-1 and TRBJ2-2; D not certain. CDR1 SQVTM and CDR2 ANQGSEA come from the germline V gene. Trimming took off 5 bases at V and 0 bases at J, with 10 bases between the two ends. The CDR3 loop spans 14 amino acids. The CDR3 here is CSVRRSPNTGELFF. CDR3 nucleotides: TGCAGCGTTCGCAGGAGCCCGAACACCGGGGAGCTGTTTTTT.

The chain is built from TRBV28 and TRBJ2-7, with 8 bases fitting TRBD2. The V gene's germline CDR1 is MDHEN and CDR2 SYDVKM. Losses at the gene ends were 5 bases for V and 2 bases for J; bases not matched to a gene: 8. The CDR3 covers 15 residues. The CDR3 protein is CASSPPGRGAYEQYF. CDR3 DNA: TGTGCCAGCAGTCCCCCGGGGCGGGGGGCCTACGAGCAGTACTTC. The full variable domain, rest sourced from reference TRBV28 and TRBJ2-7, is DVKVTQSSRYLVKRTGEKVFLECVQDMDHENMFWYRQDPGLGLRLIYFSYDVKMKEKGDIPEGYSVSREKKERFSLILESASTNQTSMYLCASSPPGRGAYEQYFGPGTRLTVT.

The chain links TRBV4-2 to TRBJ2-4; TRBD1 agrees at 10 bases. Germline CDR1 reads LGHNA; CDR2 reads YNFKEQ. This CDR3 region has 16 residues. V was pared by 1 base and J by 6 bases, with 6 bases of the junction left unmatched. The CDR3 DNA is TGTGCCAGCAGCCAAGGGGGGACAGGGGATGGAAACATTCAGTACTTC. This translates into CASSQGGTGDGNIQYF.